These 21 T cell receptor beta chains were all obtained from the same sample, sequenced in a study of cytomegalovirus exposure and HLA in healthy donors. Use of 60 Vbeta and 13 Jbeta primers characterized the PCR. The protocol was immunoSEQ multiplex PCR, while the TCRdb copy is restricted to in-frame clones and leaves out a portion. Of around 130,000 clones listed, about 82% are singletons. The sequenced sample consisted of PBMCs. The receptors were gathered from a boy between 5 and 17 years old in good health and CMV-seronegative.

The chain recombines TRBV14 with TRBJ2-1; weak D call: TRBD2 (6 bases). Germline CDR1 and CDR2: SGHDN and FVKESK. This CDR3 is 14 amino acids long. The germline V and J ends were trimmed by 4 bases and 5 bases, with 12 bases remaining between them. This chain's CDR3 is CASSPSGDNNEQFF. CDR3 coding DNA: TGTGCCAGCAGCCCTTCGGGAGATAACAATGAGCAGTTCTTC.

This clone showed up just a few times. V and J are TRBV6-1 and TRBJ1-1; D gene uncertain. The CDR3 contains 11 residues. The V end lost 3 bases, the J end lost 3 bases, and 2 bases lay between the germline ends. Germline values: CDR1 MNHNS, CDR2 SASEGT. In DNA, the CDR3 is TGTGCCAGCAGTGACTACACTGAAGCTTTCTTT. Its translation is CASSDYTEAFF.

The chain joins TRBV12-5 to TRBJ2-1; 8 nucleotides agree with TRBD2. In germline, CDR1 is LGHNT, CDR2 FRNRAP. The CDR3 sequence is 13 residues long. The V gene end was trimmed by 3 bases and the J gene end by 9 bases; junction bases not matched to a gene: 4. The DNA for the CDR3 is TGTGCTAGTGGTTTTGCGGGAGGAGGTGAGCAGTTCTTC. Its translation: CASGFAGGGEQFF.

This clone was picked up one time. The chain's CDR3 is CASSIDGGGTEAFF. The CDR3 DNA reads TGTGCCAGTAGTATAGATGGGGGGGGCACTGAAGCTTTCTTT. This chain links TRBV19 with TRBJ1-1, with D possibly matching TRBD1 (5 bases). The V and J ends lost 0 bases and 4 bases respectively, with 9 bases between them. The CDR3 is 14 amino acids. CDR1 is LNHDA and CDR2 is SQIVND in the germline V gene (reference sequence).

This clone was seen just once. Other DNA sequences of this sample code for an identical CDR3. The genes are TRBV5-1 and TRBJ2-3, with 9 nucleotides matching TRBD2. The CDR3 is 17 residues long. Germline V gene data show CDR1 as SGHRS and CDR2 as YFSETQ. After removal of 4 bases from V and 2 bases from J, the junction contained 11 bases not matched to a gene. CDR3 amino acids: CASSLEGSGRNTDTQYF. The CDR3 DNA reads TGCGCCAGCAGCCTGGAGGGTAGCGGGAGAAACACAGATACGCAGTATTTT.

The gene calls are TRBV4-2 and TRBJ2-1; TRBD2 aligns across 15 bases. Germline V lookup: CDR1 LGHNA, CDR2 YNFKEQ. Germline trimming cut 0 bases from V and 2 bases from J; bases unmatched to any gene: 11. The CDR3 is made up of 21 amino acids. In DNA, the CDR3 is TGTGCCAGCAGCCAAGATTTGCCAGGACTAGCGGGAGGGCTCGCCTACAATGAGCAGTTCTTC. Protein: CASSQDLPGLAGGLAYNEQFF.

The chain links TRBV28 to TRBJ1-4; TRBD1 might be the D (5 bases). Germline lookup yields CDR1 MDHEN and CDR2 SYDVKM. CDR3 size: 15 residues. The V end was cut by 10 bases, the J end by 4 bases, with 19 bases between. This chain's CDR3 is CATNRGTDDNEKLFF. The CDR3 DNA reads TGTGCCACCAATCGGGGGACGGACGATAATGAAAAACTGTTTTTT.

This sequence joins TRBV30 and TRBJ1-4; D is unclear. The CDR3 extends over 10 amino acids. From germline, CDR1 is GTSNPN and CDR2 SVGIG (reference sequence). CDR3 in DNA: TGTGCTGGAGGGCGTGAAAAACTGTTTTTT. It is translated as CAGGREKLFF.

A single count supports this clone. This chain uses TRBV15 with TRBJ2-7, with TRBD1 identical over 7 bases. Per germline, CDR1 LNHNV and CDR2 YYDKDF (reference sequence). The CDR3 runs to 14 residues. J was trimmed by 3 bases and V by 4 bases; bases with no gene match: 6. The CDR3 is CATSTWDSGYEQYF. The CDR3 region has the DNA TGTGCCACCAGCACTTGGGACAGCGGCTACGAGCAGTACTTC.

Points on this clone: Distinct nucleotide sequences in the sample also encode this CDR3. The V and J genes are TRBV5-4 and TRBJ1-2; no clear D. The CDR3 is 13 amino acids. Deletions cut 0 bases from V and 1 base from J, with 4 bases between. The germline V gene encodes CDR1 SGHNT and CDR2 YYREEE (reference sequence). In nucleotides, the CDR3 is TGTGCCAGCAGCTTGGACGGTAACTATGGCTACACCTTC. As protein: CASSLDGNYGYTF. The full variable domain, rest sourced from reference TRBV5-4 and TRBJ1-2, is ETGVTQSPTHLIKTRGQQVTLRCSSQSGHNTVSWYQQALGQGPQFIFQYYREEENGRGNFPPRFSGLQFPNYSSELNVNALELDDSALYLCASSLDGNYGYTFGSGTRLTVV.

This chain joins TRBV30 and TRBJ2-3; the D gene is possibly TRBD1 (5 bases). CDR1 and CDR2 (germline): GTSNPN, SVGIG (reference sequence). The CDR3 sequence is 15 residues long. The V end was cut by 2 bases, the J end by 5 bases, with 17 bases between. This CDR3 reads CAWSQGLMDGDTQYF. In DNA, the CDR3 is TGTGCCTGGAGTCAGGGCCTAATGGATGGAGATACGCAGTATTTT.

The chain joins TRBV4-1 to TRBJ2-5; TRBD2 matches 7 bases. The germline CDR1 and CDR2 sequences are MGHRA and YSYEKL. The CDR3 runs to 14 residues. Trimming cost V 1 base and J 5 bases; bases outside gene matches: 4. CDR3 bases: TGCGCCAGCAGCCAAGCGGGGACTAAGGAGACCCAGTACTTC. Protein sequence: CASSQAGTKETQYF.

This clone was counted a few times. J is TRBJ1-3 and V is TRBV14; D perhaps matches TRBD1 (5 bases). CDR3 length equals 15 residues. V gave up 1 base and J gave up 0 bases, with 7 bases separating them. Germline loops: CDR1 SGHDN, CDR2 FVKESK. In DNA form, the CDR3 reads TGTGCCAGCAGCCAAGGCAGGGTCTCTGGAAACACCATATATTTT. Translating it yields CASSQGRVSGNTIYF.

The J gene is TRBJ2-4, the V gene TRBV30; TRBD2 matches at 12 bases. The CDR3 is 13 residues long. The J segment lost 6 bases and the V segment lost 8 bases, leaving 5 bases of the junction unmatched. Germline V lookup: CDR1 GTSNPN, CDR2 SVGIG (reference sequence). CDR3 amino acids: CAGQTSGGNIQYF. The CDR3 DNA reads TGTGCCGGACAGACTAGCGGGGGAAACATTCAGTACTTC.

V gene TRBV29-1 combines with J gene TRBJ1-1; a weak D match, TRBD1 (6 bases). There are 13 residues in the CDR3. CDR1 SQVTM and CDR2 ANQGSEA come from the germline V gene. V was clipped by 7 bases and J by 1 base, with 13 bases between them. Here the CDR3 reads CSAQPGENTEAFF. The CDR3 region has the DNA TGCAGCGCCCAGCCAGGGGAGAACACTGAAGCTTTCTTT.

This chain's CDR3 is CATSGAPFGGAKNIQYF. The CDR3 DNA is TGTGCCACCAGCGGAGCCCCCTTTGGGGGCGCCAAAAACATTCAGTACTTC. The chain combines TRBV15 with TRBJ2-4; tentatively, D is TRBD1 (6 bases). The CDR3 has 17 amino acids. V was shortened by 5 bases and J by 1 base, with 18 bases between the two germline ends. Per germline, CDR1 LNHNV and CDR2 YYDKDF (reference sequence).

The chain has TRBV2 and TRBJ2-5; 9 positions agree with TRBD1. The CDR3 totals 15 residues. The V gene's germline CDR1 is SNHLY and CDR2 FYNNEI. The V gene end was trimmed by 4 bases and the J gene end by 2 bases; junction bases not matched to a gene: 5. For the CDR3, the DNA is TGTGCCAGCAGTGTAGGGACAGGGAGACAAGAGACCCAGTACTTC. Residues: CASSVGTGRQETQYF. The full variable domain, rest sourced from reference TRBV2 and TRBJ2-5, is EPEVTQTPSHQVTQMGQEVILRCVPISNHLYFYWYRQILGQKVEFLVSFYNNEISEKSEIFDDQFSVERPDGSNFTLKIRSTKLEDSAMYFCASSVGTGRQETQYFGPGTRLLVL.

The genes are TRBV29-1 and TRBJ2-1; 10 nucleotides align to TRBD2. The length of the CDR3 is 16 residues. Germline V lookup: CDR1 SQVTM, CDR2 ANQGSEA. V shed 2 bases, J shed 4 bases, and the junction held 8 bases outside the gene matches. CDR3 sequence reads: CSVELASGSEYNEQFF. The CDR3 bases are TGCAGCGTTGAATTGGCTAGCGGGAGCGAATACAATGAGCAGTTCTTC.

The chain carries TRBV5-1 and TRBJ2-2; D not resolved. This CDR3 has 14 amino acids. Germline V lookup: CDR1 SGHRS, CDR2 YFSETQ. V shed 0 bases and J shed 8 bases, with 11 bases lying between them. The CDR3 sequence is CASSLGTPRGELFF. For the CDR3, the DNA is TGCGCCAGCAGCTTGGGTACCCCCAGGGGGGAGCTGTTTTTT.

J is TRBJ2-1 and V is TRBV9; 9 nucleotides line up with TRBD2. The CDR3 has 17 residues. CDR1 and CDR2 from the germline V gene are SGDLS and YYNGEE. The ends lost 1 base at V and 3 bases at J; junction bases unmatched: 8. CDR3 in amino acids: CASSVQAAGGLYNEQFF. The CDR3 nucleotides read TGTGCCAGCAGCGTACAAGCAGCGGGAGGACTCTACAATGAGCAGTTCTTC.

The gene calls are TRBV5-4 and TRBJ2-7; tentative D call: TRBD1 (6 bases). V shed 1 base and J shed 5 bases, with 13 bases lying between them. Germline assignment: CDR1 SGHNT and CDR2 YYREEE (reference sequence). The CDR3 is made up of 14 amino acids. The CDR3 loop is CASSLQNRAHEQYF. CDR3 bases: TGTGCCAGCAGCTTGCAAAACAGGGCGCACGAGCAGTACTTC.